This TCR beta chain was recovered during a study of control samples from healthy donors and cancer patients. Sequencing was performed with immunoSEQ multiplex PCR; in TCRdb, only in-frame clones are kept and a portion is missing. The sample consists of more than 100,000 clones, roughly 90% of them appearing once. Germline CDR1 reads SNHLY; CDR2 reads FYNNEI. Trimming stripped 3 bases from V and 3 bases from J, with 6 bases between. The CDR3 loop spans 12 amino acids. Sequenced: blood. The V gene is TRBV2, the J gene TRBJ2-7; D unclear. The receptor's source is a man aged 18 to 29 in good health. CDR3: CASSDGLYEQYF. CDR3 nucleotides: TGTGCCAGCAGTGATGGGCTCTACGAGCAGTACTTC.